This entry features one T cell receptor beta chain sequence. Its antigen is unknown. This sample was included in a study of a mutant IDH1 vaccine in newly diagnosed glioma. Overall study: Patients underwent eight vaccinations, which took place in weeks 1, 3, 5, 7, 11, 15, 19 and 23. Vaccines were begun 4-6 weeks after radiotherapy alone, or with temozolomide cycles. Earlier therapy was either radiotherapy, temozolomide, or both, and most got both.

Specified time point: week 23, last vaccination. Every vaccination contained 300 ug of the mutant IDH1 20-mer peptide and was paired with topical imiquimod. The CDR3 sequence is 16 residues long. V was pared by 4 bases and J by 2 bases, with 14 bases between. In germline, CDR1 is SNHLY, CDR2 FYNNEI. Profiling relied on immunoSEQ multiplex PCR, and the TCRdb table lists in-frame clones only, not all of them. Of tens of thousands of clones detected, around 80% appear once; the ten largest clones hold around 8.9%. The source is a woman aged 40 to 50 with glioma. Some clones in this sample may be carry-over from other donors' samples. This sample comprised PBMCs, obtained from a glioma patient whose treatment included an IDH1 peptide vaccine. This chain joins TRBV2 and TRBJ2-2; the D gene is possibly TRBD2 (5 bases). DNA for the CDR3: TGTGCCAGCAGTGCATGGACTGGACGAAACACCGGGGAGCTGTTTTTT. Protein product: CASSAWTGRNTGELFF.